This T cell receptor (beta chain) was sequenced during a study of T cell responses to AZD1222 COVID-19 vaccine. Profiling relied on immunoSEQ multiplex PCR, and the TCRdb table lists in-frame clones only, not all of them. The data show tens of thousands of clones, just over 90% seen once. The specimen comprised peripheral blood, sampled 28 days after the second AZD1222 dose. The origin of this receptor is an adult who received the AZD1222 COVID-19 vaccine.

For the CDR3, the DNA is TGTGCCAGCAGGGGGTTGGCCTATAATTCACCCCTCCACTTT. Amino acids: CASRGLAYNSPLHF. The chain links TRBV27 to TRBJ1-6; D remains ambiguous. In germline, CDR1 is MNHEY, CDR2 SMNVEV (reference sequence). Trimming pared 6 bases from V and 2 bases from J, leaving 8 bases between. This CDR3 is built from 14 residues.